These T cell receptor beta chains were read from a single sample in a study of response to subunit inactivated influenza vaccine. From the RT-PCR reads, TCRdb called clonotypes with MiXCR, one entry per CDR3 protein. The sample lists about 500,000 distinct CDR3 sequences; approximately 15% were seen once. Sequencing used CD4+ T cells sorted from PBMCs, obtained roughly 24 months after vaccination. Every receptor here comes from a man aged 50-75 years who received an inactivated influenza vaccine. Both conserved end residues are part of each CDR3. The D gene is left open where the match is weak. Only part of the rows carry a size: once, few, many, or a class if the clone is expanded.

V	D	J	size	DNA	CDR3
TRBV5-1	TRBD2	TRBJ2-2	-	TGCGCCAGCAGCATTAGCGGGGACTTCACCGGGGAGCTGTTTTTT	CASSISGDFTGELFF
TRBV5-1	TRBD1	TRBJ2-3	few	TGCGCCAGCAGCTTGGCCGGGACAGGGTTCACAGATACGCAGTATTTT	CASSLAGTGFTDTQYF
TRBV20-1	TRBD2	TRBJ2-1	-	TGCAGTGCTAGACGCTCTAGCGGAAGGCATTCCTACAATGAGCAGTTCTTC	CSARRSSGRHSYNEQFF
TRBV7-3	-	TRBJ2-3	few	TGTGCCAGCAGCTCCTACCACACAGATACGCAGTATTTT	CASSSYHTDTQYF
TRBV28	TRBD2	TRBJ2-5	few	TGTGCCAGCAGCCTCGGGACTAGCGGGAGTTTAGAGACCCAGTACTTC	CASSLGTSGSLETQYF
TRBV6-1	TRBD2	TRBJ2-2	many	TGTGCCAGCAGATCCCCCGGGACTAGCGGGCCCTCGGAGCTGTTTTTT	CASRSPGTSGPSELFF
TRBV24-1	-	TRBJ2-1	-	TGTGCCACCAGTGCTCCACCTGCATCTGGACCATCCTACAATGAGCAGTTCTTC	CATSAPPASGPSYNEQFF
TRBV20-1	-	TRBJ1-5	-	TGCAGTGCTAGACCGGTCGGGAGAGGGGATCAGCCCCAGCATTTT	CSARPVGRGDQPQHF
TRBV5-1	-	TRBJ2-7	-	TGCGCCAGCAGCCCCGGGACGGACGGCTACGAGCAGTACTTC	CASSPGTDGYEQYF
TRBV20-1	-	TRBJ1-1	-	TGCAGTCGATTCAGGGTCACTGAAGCTTTCTTT	CSRFRVTEAFF
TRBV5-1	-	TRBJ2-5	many	TGCGCCAGCAGCTTGGGAGTCGGCATACAAGAGACCCAGTACTTC	CASSLGVGIQETQYF
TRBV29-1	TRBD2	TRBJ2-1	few	TGCAGCGTCGGGACTAGCGGCTCCTACAATGAGCAGTTCTTC	CSVGTSGSYNEQFF
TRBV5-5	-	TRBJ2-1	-	TGTGCCAGCAGCTTGCTATCGGCTATTATCTACGAGCAGTTCTTC	CASSLLSAIIYEQFF
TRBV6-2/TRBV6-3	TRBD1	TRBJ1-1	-	TGTGCCAGCAGTAGGACAGGTGGTAAGGACACTGAAGCTTTCTTT	CASSRTGGKDTEAFF
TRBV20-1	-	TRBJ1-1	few	TGCAGTGCCACCCTAGGGTCGAAGGCTTTCTTT	CSATLGSKAFF
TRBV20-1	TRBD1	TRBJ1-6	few	TGCAGTGCTAGAGACAGGACAGGCGATCGACAATTTTCACCCCTCCACTTT	CSARDRTGDRQFSPLHF
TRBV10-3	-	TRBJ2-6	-	TGTGCCATCAGTACACCGATGAAGGGGGCCAACGTCCTGACTTTC	CAISTPMKGANVLTF
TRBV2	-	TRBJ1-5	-	TGTGCCAGCGGGACCCACGAGGGCCAGCCCCAGCATTTT	CASGTHEGQPQHF
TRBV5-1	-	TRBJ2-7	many	TGCGCCAGCAGCTTGTACGGGTCCTACGAGCAGTACTTC	CASSLYGSYEQYF
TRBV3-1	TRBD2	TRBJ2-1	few	TGTGCCAGCAGCCTTAGACTAGCGTCTCCCAATGAGCAGTTCTTC	CASSLRLASPNEQFF
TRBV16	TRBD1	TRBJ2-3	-	TGTGCCAGCAGCAGAGGACAGGGGCCCACAGATACGCAGTATTTT	CASSRGQGPTDTQYF
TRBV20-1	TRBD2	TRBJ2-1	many	TGCAGTGCCCCCGGGACTAGCGGTCTCTACAATGAGCAGTTCTTC	CSAPGTSGLYNEQFF
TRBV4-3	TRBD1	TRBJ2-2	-	TGCGCCAGCAGCCAAGATACCGGGACAGATCGAACCGGGGAGCTGTTTTTT	CASSQDTGTDRTGELFF
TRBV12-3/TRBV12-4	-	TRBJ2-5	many	TGTGCCAGCAGGCGTTCGCCGCAACAAGAGACCCAGTACTTC	CASRRSPQQETQYF
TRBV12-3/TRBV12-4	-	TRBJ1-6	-	TGTGCCAGCAGTTTCGGGGGGAGCACTTCTAATTCACCCCTCCACTTT	CASSFGGSTSNSPLHF
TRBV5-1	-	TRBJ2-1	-	TGCGCCAGCAGCCCCGCGGTCGTTAACAATGAGCAGTTCTTC	CASSPAVVNNEQFF
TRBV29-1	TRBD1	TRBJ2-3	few	TGCAGCGTTGAGGAGACAGGGGGCTATAGCACAGATACGCAGTATTTT	CSVEETGGYSTDTQYF
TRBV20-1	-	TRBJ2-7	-	TGCAGTGCCCAGGCAATCTCCTACGAGCAGTACTTC	CSAQAISYEQYF
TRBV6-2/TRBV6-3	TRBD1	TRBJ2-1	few	TGTGCCAGCAGTTACACAAGACAGGGGTCCTACAATGAGCAGTTCTTC	CASSYTRQGSYNEQFF
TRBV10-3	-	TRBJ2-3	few	TGTGCCATCAGTGTTACGGTTGTGGATACGCAGTATTTT	CAISVTVVDTQYF
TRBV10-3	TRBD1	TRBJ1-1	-	TGTGCCATCAGTGAGTCTGTCGGGACAGGGAAAACTGAAGCTTTCTTT	CAISESVGTGKTEAFF
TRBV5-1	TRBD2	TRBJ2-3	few	TGCGCCAGCAGCACTGGGACTAGCGGAAAAGGGACAGATACGCAGTATTTT	CASSTGTSGKGTDTQYF
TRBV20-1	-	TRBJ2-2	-	TGCAGTGCCGCTGCGGGTACCGGGGAGCTGTTTTTT	CSAAAGTGELFF
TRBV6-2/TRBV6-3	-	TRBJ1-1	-	TGTGCCAGCACCCAACCCCCATCCACTGAAGCTTTCTTT	CASTQPPSTEAFF
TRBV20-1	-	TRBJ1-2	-	TGCAGTGCTCCCATGGGGAGGGGTCGATATGGCTACACCTTC	CSAPMGRGRYGYTF
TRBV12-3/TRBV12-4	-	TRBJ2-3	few	TGTGCCAGCACTCATAGCGAAAGCACAGATACGCAGTATTTT	CASTHSESTDTQYF
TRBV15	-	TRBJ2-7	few	TGTGCCACCAGCAGATCACTTAGGATCTTC	CATSRSLRIF
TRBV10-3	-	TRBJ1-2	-	TGTGCCATCAGTGAGTCGGGTCGGTTTAGGGGCTACACCTTC	CAISESGRFRGYTF
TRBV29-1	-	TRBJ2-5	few	TGCAGCGTTGTAGCCGGCCGACAAGAGACCCAGTACTTC	CSVVAGRQETQYF
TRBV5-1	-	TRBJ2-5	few	TGCGCCAGCAGCTATGAAACAGGAGCCGGGACCCAGTACTTC	CASSYETGAGTQYF
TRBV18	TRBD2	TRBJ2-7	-	TGTGCCAGCTCAACCGGGACTACTCCGGGCGAGCAGTACTTC	CASSTGTTPGEQYF
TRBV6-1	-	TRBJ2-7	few	TGTGCCAGCAGTGACCGACCCTACGAGCAGTACTTC	CASSDRPYEQYF
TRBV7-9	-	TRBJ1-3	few	TGTGCCAGCAGCCCTAGCGGGCTTTCTGGAAACACCATATATTTT	CASSPSGLSGNTIYF
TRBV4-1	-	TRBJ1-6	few	TGCGCCAGCAGCCAAAACACGGATTCACCCCTCCACTTT	CASSQNTDSPLHF
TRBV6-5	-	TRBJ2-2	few	TGTGCCAGCAGTTACCCGGGCGTCGTGGGGGCCGGCGGGGAGCTGTTTTTT	CASSYPGVVGAGGELFF
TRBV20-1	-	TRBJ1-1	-	TGCAGTGGAGGACGGGGGAACACTGAAGCTTTCTTT	CSGGRGNTEAFF
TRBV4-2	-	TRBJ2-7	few	TGTGCCAGCAGCCAAGGGGATATCAACGACGAGCAGTACTTC	CASSQGDINDEQYF
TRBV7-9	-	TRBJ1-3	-	TGTGCCAGCAGCTTTGCGACTGGAAACACCATATATTTT	CASSFATGNTIYF
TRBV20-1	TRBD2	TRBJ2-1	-	TGCAGTGCTAGAGATTTACTAGCGGGAGTTATCAATGAGCAGTTCTTC	CSARDLLAGVINEQFF
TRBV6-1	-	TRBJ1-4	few	TGTGCCAGCAGTCGCCAGTGGAGCGCAACTAATGAAAAACTGTTTTTT	CASSRQWSATNEKLFF
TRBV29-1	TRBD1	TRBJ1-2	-	TGCAGCGTTGATACAGGGGTTGGTGGCTACACCTTC	CSVDTGVGGYTF
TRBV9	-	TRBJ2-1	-	TGTGCCAGCAGCTCCTCAACTATCGGGAGTGAGCAGTTCTTC	CASSSSTIGSEQFF
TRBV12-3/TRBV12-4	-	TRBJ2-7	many	TGTGCCAGCAGTTTAAGGGTCTCCTACGAGCAGTACTTC	CASSLRVSYEQYF
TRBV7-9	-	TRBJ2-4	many	TGTGCCAGCAGCAATGACAGGACCAAAAACATTCAGTACTTC	CASSNDRTKNIQYF
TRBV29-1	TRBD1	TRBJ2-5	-	TGCAGCGTGAGGACAGGGGGTATGGAGACCCAGTACTTC	CSVRTGGMETQYF
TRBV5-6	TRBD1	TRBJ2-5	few	TGTGCCAGCAGCTTCCCTGGGACAGGGAAGACCCAGTACTTC	CASSFPGTGKTQYF
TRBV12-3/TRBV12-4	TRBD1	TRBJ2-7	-	TGTGCCAGCAGCCCCGACAGGGGTGAGCAGTACTTC	CASSPDRGEQYF
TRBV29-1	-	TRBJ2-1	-	TGCAGCGTTGACAGGAGCACTACCAATGAGCAGTTCTTC	CSVDRSTTNEQFF
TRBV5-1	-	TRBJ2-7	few	TGCGCCAGCAGCTTGGGCAGTCCTGGCAACGAGCAGTACTTC	CASSLGSPGNEQYF
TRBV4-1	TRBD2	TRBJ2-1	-	TGCGCCAGCAGCCAAATTAGCGGGGGCCCGAGTTTGAGTGAGCAGTTCTTC	CASSQISGGPSLSEQFF